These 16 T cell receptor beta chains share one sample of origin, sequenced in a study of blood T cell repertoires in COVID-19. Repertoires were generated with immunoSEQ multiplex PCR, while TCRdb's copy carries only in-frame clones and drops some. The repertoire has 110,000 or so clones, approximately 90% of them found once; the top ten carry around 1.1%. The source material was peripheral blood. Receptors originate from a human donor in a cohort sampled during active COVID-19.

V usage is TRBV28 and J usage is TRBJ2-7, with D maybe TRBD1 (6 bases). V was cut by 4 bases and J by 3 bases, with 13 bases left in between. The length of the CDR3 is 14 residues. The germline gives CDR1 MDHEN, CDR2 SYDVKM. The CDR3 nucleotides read TGTGCCAGCAGTTCCACAGGGTTCGACTACGAGCAGTACTTC. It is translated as CASSSTGFDYEQYF.

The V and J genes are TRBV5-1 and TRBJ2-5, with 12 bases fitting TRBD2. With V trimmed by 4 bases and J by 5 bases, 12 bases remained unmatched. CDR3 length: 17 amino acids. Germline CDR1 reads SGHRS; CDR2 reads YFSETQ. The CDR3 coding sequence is TGCGCCAGCAGCCGACTAGCGGGAGAGGGGCGCGGGGAGACCCAGTACTTC. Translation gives CASSRLAGEGRGETQYF.

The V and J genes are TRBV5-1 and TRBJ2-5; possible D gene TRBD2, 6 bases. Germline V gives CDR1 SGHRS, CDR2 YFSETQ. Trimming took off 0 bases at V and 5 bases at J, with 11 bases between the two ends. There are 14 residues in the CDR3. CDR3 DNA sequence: TGCGCCAGCAGCTTGGGAGCGGGCCGCGAGACCCAGTACTTC. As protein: CASSLGAGRETQYF. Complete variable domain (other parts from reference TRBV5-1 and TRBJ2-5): KAGVTQTPRYLIKTRGQQVTLSCSPISGHRSVSWYQQTPGQGLQFLFEYFSETQRNKGNFPGRFSGRQFSNSRSEMNVSTLELGDSALYLCASSLGAGRETQYFGPGTRLLVL.

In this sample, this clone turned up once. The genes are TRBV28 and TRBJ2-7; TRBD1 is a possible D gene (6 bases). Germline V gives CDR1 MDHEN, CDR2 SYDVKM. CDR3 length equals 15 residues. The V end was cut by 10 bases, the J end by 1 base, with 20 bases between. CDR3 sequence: CATTPPGARSYEQYF. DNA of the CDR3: TGTGCCACCACCCCCCCAGGGGCAAGGTCCTACGAGCAGTACTTC.

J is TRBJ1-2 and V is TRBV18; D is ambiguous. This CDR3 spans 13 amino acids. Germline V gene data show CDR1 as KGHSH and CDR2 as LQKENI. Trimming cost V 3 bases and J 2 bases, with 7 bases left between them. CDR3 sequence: CASSPSENYGYTF. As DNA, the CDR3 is TGTGCCAGCTCACCGTCGGAGAACTATGGCTACACCTTC. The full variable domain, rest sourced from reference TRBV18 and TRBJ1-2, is NAGVMQNPRHLVRRRGQEARLRCSPMKGHSHVYWYRQLPEEGLKFMVYLQKENIIDESGMPKERFSAEFPKEGPSILRIQQVVRGDSAAYFCASSPSENYGYTFGSGTRLTVV.

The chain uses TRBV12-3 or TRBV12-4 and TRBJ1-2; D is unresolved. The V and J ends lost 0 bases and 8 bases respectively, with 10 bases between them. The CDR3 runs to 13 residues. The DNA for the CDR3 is TGTGCCAGCAGTTTAGCGCATATGGGCGGCTACACCTTC. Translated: CASSLAHMGGYTF.

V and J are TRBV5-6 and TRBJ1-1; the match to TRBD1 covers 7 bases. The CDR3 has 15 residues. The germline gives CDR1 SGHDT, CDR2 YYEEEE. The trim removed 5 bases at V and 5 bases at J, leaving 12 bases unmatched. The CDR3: CASRGLEGAGTEAFF. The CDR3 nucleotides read TGTGCCAGCAGGGGTCTTGAGGGGGCAGGAACTGAAGCTTTCTTT.

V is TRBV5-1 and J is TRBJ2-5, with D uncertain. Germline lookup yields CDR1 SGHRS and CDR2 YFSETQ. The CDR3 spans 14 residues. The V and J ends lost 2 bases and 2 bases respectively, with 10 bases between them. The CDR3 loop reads CASSFSTSQETQYF. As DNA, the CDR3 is TGCGCCAGCAGCTTTAGTACTTCTCAAGAGACCCAGTACTTC. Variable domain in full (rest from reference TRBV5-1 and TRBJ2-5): KAGVTQTPRYLIKTRGQQVTLSCSPISGHRSVSWYQQTPGQGLQFLFEYFSETQRNKGNFPGRFSGRQFSNSRSEMNVSTLELGDSALYLCASSFSTSQETQYFGPGTRLLVL.

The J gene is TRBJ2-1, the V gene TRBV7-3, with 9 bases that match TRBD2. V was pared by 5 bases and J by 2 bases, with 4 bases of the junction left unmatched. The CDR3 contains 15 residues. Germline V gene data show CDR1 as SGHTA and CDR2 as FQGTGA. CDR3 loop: CASSLSGSTYNEQFF. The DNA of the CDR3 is TGTGCCAGCAGCCTTAGCGGGAGTACCTACAATGAGCAGTTCTTC.

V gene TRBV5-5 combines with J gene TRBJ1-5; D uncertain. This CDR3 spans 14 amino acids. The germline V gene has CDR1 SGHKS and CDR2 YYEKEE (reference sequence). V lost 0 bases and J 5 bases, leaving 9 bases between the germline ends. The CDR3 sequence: CASSLDLIDQPQHF. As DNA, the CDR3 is TGTGCCAGCAGCTTGGATCTTATCGATCAGCCCCAGCATTTT.

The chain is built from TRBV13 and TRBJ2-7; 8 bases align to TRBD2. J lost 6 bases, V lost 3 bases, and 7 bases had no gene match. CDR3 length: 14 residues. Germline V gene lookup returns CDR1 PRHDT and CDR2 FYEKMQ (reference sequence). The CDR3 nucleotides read TGTGCCAGCAGCTTCCGGGGGGGCCTCGGCGAGCAGTACTTC. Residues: CASSFRGGLGEQYF.

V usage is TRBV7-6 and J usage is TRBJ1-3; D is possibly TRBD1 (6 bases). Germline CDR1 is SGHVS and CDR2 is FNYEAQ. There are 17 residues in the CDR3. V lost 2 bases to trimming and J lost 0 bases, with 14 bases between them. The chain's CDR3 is CASSLKVQGPSGNTIYF. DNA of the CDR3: TGTGCCAGCAGCTTAAAAGTACAGGGCCCCTCTGGAAACACCATATATTTT.

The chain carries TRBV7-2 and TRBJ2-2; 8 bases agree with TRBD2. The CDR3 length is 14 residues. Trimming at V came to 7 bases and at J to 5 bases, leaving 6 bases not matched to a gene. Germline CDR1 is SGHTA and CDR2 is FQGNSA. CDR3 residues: CASTRGGRTGELFF. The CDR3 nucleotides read TGTGCCAGCACCCGGGGGGGGCGGACCGGGGAGCTGTTTTTT.

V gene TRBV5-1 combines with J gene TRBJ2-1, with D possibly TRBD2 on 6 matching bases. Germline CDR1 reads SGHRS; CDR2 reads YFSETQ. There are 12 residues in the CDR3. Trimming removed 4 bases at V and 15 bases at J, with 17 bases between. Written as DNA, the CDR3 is TGCGCCAGCAGCAACGGGGACTCCCGGGGGTTCTTC. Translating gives CASSNGDSRGFF.

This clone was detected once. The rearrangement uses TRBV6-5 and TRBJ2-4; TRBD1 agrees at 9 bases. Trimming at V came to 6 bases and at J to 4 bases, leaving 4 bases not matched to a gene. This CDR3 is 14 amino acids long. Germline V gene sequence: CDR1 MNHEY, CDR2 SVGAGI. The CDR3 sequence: CASRVGTGKNIQYF. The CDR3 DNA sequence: TGTGCCAGCAGGGTCGGGACAGGGAAAAACATTCAGTACTTC.

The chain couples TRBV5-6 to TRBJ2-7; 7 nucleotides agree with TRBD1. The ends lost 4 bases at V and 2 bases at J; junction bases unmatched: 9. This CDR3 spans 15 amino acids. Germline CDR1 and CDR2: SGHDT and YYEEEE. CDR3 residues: CASSMWATGTYEQYF. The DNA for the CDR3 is TGTGCCAGCAGCATGTGGGCGACAGGGACCTACGAGCAGTACTTC.